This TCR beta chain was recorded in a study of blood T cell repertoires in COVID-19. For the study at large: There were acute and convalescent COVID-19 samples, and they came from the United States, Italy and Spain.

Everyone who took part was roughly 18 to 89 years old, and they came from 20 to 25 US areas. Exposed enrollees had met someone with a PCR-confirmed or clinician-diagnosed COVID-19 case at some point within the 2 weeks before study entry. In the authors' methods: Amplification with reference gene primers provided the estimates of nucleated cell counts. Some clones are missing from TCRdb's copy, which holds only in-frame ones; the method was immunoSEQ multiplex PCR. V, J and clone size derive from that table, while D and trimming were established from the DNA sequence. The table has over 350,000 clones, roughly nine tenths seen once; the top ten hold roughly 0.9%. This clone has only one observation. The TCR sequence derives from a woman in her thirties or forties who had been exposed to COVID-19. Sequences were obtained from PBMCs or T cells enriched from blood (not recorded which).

DNA for the CDR3: TGTGCCAGCAGCAGGACTGGGGGCAATCAGCCCCAGCATTTT. It yields the protein CASSRTGGNQPQHF. The chain employs TRBV5-5 and TRBJ1-5, with unresolved D. V shed 4 bases and J shed 2 bases, with 10 bases lying between them. The CDR3 has 14 residues. CDR1 and CDR2 from the germline V gene are SGHKS and YYEKEE (reference sequence). The full variable domain, completed using reference TRBV5-5 and TRBJ1-5, is DAGVTQSPTHLIKTRGQQVTLRCSPISGHKSVSWYQQVLGQGPQFIFQYYEKEERGRGNFPDRFSARQFPNYSSELNVNALLLGDSALYLCASSRTGGNQPQHFGDGTRLSIL.